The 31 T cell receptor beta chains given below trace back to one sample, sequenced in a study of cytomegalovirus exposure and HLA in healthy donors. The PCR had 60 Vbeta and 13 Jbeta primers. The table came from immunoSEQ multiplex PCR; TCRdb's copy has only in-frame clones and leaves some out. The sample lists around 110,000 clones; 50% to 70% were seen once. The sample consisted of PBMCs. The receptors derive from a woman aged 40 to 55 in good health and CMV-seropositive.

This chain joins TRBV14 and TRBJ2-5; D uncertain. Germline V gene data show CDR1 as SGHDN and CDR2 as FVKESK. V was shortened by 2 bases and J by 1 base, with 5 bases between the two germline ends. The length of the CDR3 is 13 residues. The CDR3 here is CASSQFLQETQYF. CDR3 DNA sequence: TGTGCCAGCAGCCAATTCCTCCAAGAGACCCAGTACTTC. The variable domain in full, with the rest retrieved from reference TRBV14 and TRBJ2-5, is EAGVTQFPSHSVIEKGQTVTLRCDPISGHDNLYWYRRVMGKEIKFLLHFVKESKQDESGMPNNRFLAERTGGTYSTLKVQPAELEDSGVYFCASSQFLQETQYFGPGTRLLVL.

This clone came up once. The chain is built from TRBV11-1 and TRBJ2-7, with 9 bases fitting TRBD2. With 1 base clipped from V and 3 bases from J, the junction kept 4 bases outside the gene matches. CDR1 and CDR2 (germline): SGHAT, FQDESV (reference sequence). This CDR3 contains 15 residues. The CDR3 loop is CASSLEREVVYEQYF. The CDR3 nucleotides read TGTGCCAGCAGCTTAGAGCGGGAGGTCGTCTACGAGCAGTACTTC.

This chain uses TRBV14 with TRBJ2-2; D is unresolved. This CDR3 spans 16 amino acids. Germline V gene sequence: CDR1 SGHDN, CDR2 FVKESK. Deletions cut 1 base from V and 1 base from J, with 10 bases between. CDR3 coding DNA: TGTGCCAGCAGCCAAGCAAAGCCTAGGAACACCGGGGAGCTGTTTTTT. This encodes CASSQAKPRNTGELFF. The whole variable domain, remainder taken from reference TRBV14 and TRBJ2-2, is EAGVTQFPSHSVIEKGQTVTLRCDPISGHDNLYWYRRVMGKEIKFLLHFVKESKQDESGMPNNRFLAERTGGTYSTLKVQPAELEDSGVYFCASSQAKPRNTGELFFGEGSRLTVL.

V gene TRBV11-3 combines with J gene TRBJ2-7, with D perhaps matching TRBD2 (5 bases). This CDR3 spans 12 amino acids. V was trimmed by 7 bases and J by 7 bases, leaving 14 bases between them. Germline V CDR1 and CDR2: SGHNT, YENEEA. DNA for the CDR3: TGTGCCAGCACCACTAGGAAAGGGGAGCAGTACTTC. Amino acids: CASTTRKGEQYF.

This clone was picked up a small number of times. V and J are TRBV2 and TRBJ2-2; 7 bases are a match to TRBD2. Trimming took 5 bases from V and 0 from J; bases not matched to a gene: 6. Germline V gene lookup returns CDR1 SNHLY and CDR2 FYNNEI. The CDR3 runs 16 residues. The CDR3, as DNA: TGTGCCAGCAGTAGTAGCGGGTTCCCGAACACCGGGGAGCTGTTTTTT. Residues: CASSSSGFPNTGELFF. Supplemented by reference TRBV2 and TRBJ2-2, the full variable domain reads EPEVTQTPSHQVTQMGQEVILRCVPISNHLYFYWYRQILGQKVEFLVSFYNNEISEKSEIFDDQFSVERPDGSNFTLKIRSTKLEDSAMYFCASSSSGFPNTGELFFGEGSRLTVL.

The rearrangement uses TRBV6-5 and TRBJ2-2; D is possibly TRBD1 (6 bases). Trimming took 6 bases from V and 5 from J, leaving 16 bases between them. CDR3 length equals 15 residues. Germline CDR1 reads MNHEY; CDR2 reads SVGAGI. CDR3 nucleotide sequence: TGTGCCAGCAGACAAGGACAGTACGGGACCGGGGAGCTGTTTTTT. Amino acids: CASRQGQYGTGELFF.

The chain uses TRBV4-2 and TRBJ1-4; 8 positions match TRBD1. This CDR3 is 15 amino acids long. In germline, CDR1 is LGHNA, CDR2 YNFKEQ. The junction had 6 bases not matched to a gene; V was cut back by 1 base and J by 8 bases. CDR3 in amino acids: CASSQATGDYEKLFF. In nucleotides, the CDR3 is TGTGCCAGCAGCCAAGCGACAGGGGATTACGAAAAACTGTTTTTT.

The CDR3 DNA sequence: TGTGCCAGCAGTCTGCCAGTCTTCTCCTACGAGCAGTACTTC. This gives the protein CASSLPVFSYEQYF. The genes are TRBV28 and TRBJ2-7; D is ambiguous. The CDR3 has 14 amino acids. From germline, CDR1 is MDHEN and CDR2 SYDVKM. Trimming stripped 5 bases from V and 0 bases from J, with 11 bases between.

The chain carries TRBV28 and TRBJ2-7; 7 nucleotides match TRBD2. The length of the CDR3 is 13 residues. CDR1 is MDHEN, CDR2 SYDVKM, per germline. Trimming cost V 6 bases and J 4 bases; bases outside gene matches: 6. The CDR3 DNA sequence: TGTGCCAGCAGCAGCGGGGCTAAATACGAGCAGTACTTC. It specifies CASSSGAKYEQYF.

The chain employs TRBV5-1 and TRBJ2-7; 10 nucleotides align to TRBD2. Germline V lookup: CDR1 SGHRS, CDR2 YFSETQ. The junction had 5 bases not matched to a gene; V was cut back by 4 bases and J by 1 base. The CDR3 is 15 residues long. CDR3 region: CASSEGTSVSYEQYF. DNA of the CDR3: TGCGCCAGCAGCGAAGGGACTAGCGTATCCTACGAGCAGTACTTC.

CDR3 sequence reads: CASSHVPGQGAAYNEQFF. In DNA form, the CDR3 reads TGCGCCAGCAGCCACGTCCCGGGACAGGGGGCGGCCTACAATGAGCAGTTCTTC. This chain joins TRBV4-1 and TRBJ2-1, with 12 positions matching TRBD1. In germline, CDR1 is MGHRA, CDR2 YSYEKL. J was trimmed by 2 bases and V by 3 bases; bases with no gene match: 8. This CDR3 region has 18 residues.

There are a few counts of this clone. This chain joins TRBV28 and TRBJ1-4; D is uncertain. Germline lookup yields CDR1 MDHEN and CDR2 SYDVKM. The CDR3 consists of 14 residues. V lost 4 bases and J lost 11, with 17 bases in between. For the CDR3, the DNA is TGTGCCAGCAGTTCCGGAGTGAGCCCGTGGAAACTGTTTTTT. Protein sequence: CASSSGVSPWKLFF.

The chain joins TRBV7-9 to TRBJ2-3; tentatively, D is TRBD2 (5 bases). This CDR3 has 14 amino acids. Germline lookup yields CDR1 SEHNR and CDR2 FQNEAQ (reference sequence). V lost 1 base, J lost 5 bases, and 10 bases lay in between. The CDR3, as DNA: TGTGCCAGCAGCTTAGACGGGAAACGAGATACGCAGTATTTT. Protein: CASSLDGKRDTQYF.

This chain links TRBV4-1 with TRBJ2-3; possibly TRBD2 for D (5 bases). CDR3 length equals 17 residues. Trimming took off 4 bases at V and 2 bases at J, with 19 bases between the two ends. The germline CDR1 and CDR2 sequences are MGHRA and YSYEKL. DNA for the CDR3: TGCGCCAGCAGCCCGGAGGAGGTCCTTTCTTACACAGATACGCAGTATTTT. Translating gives CASSPEEVLSYTDTQYF.

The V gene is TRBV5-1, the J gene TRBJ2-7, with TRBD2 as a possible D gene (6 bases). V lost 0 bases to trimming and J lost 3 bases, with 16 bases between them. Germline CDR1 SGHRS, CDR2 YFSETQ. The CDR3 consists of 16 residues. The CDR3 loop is CASSLGTVGGGYEQYF. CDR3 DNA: TGCGCCAGCAGCTTGGGAACAGTCGGGGGAGGCTACGAGCAGTACTTC.

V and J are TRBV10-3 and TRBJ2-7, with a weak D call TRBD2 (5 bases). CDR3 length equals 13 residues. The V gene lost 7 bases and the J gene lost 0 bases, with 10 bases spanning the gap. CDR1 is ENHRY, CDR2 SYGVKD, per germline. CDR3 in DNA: TGTGCCATCACGGGGAACAGCTCCTACGAGCAGTACTTC. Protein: CAITGNSSYEQYF.

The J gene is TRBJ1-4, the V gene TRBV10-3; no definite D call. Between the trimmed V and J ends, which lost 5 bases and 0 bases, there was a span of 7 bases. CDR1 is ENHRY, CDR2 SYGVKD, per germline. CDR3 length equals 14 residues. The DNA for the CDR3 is TGTGCCATCAGTTCAACGGCAACTAATGAAAAACTGTTTTTT. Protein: CAISSTATNEKLFF.

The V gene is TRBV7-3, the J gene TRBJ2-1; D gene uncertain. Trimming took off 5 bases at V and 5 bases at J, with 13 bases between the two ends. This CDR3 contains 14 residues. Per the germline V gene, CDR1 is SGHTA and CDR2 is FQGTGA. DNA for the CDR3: TGTGCCAGCAGCCCCCAGTCCGATGACAATGAGCAGTTCTTC. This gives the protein CASSPQSDDNEQFF. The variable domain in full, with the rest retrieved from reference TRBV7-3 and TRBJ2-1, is GAGVSQTPSNKVTEKGKYVELRCDPISGHTALYWYRQSLGQGPEFLIYFQGTGAADDSGLPNDRFFAVRPEGSVSTLKIQRTERGDSAVYLCASSPQSDDNEQFFGPGTRLTVL.

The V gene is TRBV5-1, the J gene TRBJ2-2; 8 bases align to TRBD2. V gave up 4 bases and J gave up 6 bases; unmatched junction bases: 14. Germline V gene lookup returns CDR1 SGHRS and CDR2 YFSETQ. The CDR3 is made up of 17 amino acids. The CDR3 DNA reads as TGCGCCAGCAGCCTCGAGGTGTTTAGCGGGATCCCCGGGGAGCTGTTTTTT. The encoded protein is CASSLEVFSGIPGELFF.

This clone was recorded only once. This chain's CDR3 is CASSSDASSRGGYTF. CDR3 DNA sequence: TGTGCCAGCTCATCAGACGCCTCCTCCCGGGGTGGCTACACCTTC. The chain carries TRBV18 and TRBJ1-2; no reliable D call. V was cut by 5 bases and J by 7 bases, with 20 bases left in between. The CDR3 is 15 residues long. Germline CDR1 is KGHSH and CDR2 is LQKENI.

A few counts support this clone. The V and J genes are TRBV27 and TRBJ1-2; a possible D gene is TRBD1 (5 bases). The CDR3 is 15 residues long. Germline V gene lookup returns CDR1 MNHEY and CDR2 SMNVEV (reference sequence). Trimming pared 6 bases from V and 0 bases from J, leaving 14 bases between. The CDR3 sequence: CASSPQGQANYGYTF. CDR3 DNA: TGTGCCAGCAGCCCTCAGGGCCAAGCTAACTATGGCTACACCTTC.

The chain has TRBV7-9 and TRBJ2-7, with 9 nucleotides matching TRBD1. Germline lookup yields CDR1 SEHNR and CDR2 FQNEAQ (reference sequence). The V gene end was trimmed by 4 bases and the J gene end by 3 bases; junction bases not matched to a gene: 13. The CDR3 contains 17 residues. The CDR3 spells CASSSNTGTGRIYEQYF. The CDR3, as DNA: TGTGCCAGCAGCTCCAACACCGGGACAGGGAGGATCTACGAGCAGTACTTC.

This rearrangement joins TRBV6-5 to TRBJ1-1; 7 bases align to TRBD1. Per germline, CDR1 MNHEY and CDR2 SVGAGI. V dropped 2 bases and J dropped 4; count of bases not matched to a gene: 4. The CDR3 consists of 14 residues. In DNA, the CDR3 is TGTGCCAGCAGTTACGACAGGGTGCGCACTGAAGCTTTCTTT. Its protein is CASSYDRVRTEAFF.

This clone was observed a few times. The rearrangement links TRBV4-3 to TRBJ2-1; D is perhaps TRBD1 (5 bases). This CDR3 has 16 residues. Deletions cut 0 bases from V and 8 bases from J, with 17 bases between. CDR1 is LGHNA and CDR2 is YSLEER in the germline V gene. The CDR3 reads CASSQDGPQGHDEQFF. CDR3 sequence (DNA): TGCGCCAGCAGCCAAGATGGGCCCCAGGGTCACGATGAGCAGTTCTTC.

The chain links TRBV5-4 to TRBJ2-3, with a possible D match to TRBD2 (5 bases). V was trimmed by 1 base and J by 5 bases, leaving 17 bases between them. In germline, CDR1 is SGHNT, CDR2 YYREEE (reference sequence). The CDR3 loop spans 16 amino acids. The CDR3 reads CASSLSPGGSEDTQYF. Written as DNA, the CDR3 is TGTGCCAGCAGCTTGAGTCCAGGCGGGTCCGAAGATACGCAGTATTTT.

CDR3 loop: CASIPPGTARNSPLHF. The CDR3 bases are TGTGCCAGCATCCCGCCCGGGACAGCAAGAAATTCACCCCTCCACTTT. The J gene is TRBJ1-6, the V gene TRBV28; 7 bases align to TRBD1. J lost 7 bases, V lost 7 bases, and 13 bases had no gene match. This CDR3 has 16 amino acids. Germline CDR1 and CDR2: MDHEN and SYDVKM.

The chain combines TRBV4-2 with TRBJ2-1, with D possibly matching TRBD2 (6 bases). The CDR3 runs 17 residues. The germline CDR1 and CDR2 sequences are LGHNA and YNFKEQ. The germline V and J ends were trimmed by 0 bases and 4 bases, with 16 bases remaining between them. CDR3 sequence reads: CASSQDLAAGRYNEQFF. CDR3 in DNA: TGTGCCAGCAGCCAAGATCTTGCGGCAGGGAGGTACAATGAGCAGTTCTTC.

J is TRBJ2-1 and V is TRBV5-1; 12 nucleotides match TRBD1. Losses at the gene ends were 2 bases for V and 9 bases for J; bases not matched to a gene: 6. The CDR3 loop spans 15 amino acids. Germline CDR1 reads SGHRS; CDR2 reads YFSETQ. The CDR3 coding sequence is TGCGCCAGCAGCTTACCCGGGACAGGGGGCAGTGAGCAGTTCTTC. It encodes CASSLPGTGGSEQFF.

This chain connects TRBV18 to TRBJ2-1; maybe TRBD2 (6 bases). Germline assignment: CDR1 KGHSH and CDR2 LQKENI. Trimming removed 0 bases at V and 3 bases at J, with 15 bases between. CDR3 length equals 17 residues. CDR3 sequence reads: CASSPPLRDFYYNEQFF. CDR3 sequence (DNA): TGTGCCAGCTCACCACCTCTTCGGGACTTCTACTACAATGAGCAGTTCTTC.

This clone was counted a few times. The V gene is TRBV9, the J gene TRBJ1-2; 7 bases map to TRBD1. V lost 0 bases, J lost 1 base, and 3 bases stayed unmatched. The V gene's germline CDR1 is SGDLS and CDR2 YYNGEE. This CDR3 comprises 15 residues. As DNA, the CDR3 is TGTGCCAGCAGCGTAGGGACAGGCGTTAACTATGGCTACACCTTC. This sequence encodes CASSVGTGVNYGYTF.

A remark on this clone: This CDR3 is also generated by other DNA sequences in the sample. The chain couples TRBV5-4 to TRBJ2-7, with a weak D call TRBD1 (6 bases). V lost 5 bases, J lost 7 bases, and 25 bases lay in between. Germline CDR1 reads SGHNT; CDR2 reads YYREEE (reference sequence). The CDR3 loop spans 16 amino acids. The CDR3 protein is CASRKQTGPESLEQYF. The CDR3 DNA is TGTGCCAGCAGGAAGCAAACAGGGCCTGAGTCCCTGGAGCAGTACTTC.